This section outlines one T cell receptor (beta chain) sequence together with its context. Other DNA sequences from this sample encode an identical CDR3 as well. This sample stems from a study of blood T cell repertoires in COVID-19. Turning to the study itself: The United States, Italy and Spain provided the acute and convalescent COVID-19 samples. From T cells, B-cell-depleted T cells, or PBMCs came the material, which was cDNA or gDNA.

Seattle's enrolled individuals joined amid active infection and were then monitored longitudinally. Per the original data handling: Reference gene primer amplification in the assay estimated nucleated cell counts. Sequenced by immunoSEQ multiplex PCR; TCRdb stores in-frame clones only, minus some. V and J calls and clone size are given by that table; D and trimming were obtained from the DNA. Among 350,000 to 450,000 clones listed, approximately 90% were seen once. Sequenced sample: peripheral blood. The receptor was derived from a woman in her forties with COVID-19, enrolled during active disease.

CDR3 nucleotides: TGTGCCAGCAGCTTAGGGAGGGATACGCAGTATTTT. Translating it yields CASSLGRDTQYF. The V gene is TRBV7-3, the J gene TRBJ2-3; perhaps TRBD2 as D (6 bases). CDR3 length equals 12 residues. Germline-derived CDR1 and CDR2 are SGHTA and FQGTGA. Trimming removed 2 bases from V and 6 bases from J, with 6 bases in between. The full variable domain, with the rest looked up from reference TRBV7-3 and TRBJ2-3, is GAGVSQTPSNKVTEKGKYVELRCDPISGHTALYWYRQSLGQGPEFLIYFQGTGAADDSGLPNDRFFAVRPEGSVSTLKIQRTERGDSAVYLCASSLGRDTQYFGPGTRLTVL.